Listed below are T cell receptor beta chains from one sample, sequenced in a study of neurological immune-mediated disorders. TCRdb re-called the 5' RACE reads with MiXCR, one entry per CDR3 protein. This sample yields over 75,000 distinct CDR3 sequences, of which almost 6% are seen a single time; 7.9% belongs to the top ten. Sequenced sample: PBMCs. Every receptor here comes from a woman aged 60-70 years with multiple sclerosis. Each CDR3 is given with its conserved first and last residue. D genes are given only for firm matches. Clone sizes are given selectively: once, few, many, or a class where the clone is expanded.

CDR3nt,CDR3aa,j_gene,abundance,v_gene,d_gene
TGTGCCAGCAGCTTAGACAGAACTAGCACAGATACGCAGTATTTT,CASSLDRTSTDTQYF,TRBJ2-3,many,TRBV7-2,NA
TGCGCCAGCAGCTTGGGGGACAACAATGAGCAGTTCTTC,CASSLGDNNEQFF,TRBJ2-1,many,TRBV5-1,NA
TGTGCCAGCAGCCAAGATAGAGGGGGCCGTGGCTACACCTTC,CASSQDRGGRGYTF,TRBJ1-2,few,TRBV3-1,TRBD1
TGTGCCATCAATGGGGACGGGCCCGGCGGGGGCTACACCTTC,CAINGDGPGGGYTF,TRBJ1-2,many,TRBV10-3,NA
TGTGCCTGGAGTGTACTCGGGCCCATGAACACTGAAGCTTTCTTT,CAWSVLGPMNTEAFF,TRBJ1-1,NA,TRBV30,NA
TGCGCCAGCAGCTCTCCCGGGGTAGCGGGGGGGCCGTCCGAGCAGTACTTC,CASSSPGVAGGPSEQYF,TRBJ2-7,many,TRBV5-1,TRBD2
TGTGCCAGCAGCGGACTAGCGGGGGGATCTTACAATGAGCAGTTCTTC,CASSGLAGGSYNEQFF,TRBJ2-1,few,TRBV7-6,TRBD2
TGTGCCAGCAGTAGGGACGGTGGGTACGAGCAGTACTTC,CASSRDGGYEQYF,TRBJ2-7,NA,TRBV6-1,NA
TGCAGTGCTAGGAAACCGGGAAAGGCGAACACCGGGGAGCTATTTTTT,CSARKPGKANTGELFF,TRBJ2-2,once,TRBV20-1,NA
TGTGCCAGCTCACGGGGGGCAGGAATCACAGATACGCAGTATTTT,CASSRGAGITDTQYF,TRBJ2-3,many,TRBV2,NA
TGTGCCAGCTCTTCCCAGACAGGGGCCACCGGGGAGCTGTTTTTT,CASSSQTGATGELFF,TRBJ2-2,many,TRBV12-3/TRBV12-4,TRBD1
TGTGCCAGCAGCTTAGCGGCGACAGGGGTCAATCAGCCCCAGCATTTT,CASSLAATGVNQPQHF,TRBJ1-5,few,TRBV7-2,TRBD1
TGCAGTGCGGACTCCCTTATTGCGACAGATACGCAGTATTTT,CSADSLIATDTQYF,TRBJ2-3,many,TRBV20-1,NA
TGTGCCAGCAGTGGCAACCCGGGAAGATCCTACAATGAGCAGTTCTTC,CASSGNPGRSYNEQFF,TRBJ2-1,many,TRBV6-6,NA
TGTGCCAGCAGCTTAGTGGACAGGGGGGGGGAGCAGTTCTTC,CASSLVDRGGEQFF,TRBJ2-1,many,TRBV7-9,TRBD1